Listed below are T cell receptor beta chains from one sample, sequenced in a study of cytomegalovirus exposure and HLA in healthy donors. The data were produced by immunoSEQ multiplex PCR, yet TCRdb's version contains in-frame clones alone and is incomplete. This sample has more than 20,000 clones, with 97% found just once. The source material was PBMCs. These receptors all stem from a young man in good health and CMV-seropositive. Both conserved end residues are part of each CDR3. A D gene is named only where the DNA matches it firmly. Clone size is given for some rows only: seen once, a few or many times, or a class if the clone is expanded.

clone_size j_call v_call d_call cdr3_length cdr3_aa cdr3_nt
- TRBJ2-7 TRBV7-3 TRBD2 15 CASSLLAGGVYEQYF TGTGCCAGCAGCCTCTTAGCGGGAGGCGTCTACGAGCAGTACTTC
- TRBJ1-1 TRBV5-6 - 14 CASSPVKRVTEAFF TGTGCCAGCAGCCCGGTTAAGCGTGTGACTGAAGCTTTCTTT
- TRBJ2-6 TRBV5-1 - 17 CASSLRENLSGANVLTF TGCGCCAGCAGCCTCCGGGAAAACCTCTCTGGGGCCAACGTCCTGACTTTC
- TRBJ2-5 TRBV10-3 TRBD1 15 CAISERQGSGETQYF TGTGCCATCAGTGAGAGACAGGGGTCGGGGGAGACCCAGTACTTC
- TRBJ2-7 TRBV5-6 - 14 CASSSEKGAYEQYF TGTGCCAGCAGCTCGGAGAAAGGGGCGTACGAGCAGTACTTC
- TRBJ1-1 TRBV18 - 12 CASSPLRTEAFF TGTGCCAGCTCACCACTCAGAACTGAAGCTTTCTTT
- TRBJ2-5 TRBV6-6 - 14 CASSYGGARETQYF TGTGCCAGCAGTTACGGGGGGGCGCGGGAGACCCAGTACTTC
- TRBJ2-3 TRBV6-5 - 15 CASRVAGVREDTQYF TGTGCCAGCCGAGTGGCGGGCGTAAGAGAAGATACGCAGTATTTT
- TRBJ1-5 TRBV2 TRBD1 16 CASTYKRGDRAGPQHF TGTGCCAGCACCTATAAGAGGGGAGACAGGGCGGGCCCCCAGCATTTT
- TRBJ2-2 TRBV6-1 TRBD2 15 CASSELAGGTGELFF TGTGCCAGCAGTGAGCTAGCGGGAGGGACCGGGGAGCTGTTTTTT
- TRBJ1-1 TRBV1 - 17 CTSTHRPPLTGGTEAFF TGCACCAGCACCCACCGCCCACCCTTGACAGGGGGAACTGAAGCTTTCTTT
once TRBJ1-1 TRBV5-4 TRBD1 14 CASSLTGTQTEAFF TGTGCCAGCAGCCTGACAGGGACACAAACTGAAGCTTTCTTT
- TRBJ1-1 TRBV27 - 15 CASSSLAGRVTEAFF TGTGCCAGCAGTTCCCTGGCGGGAAGAGTCACTGAAGCTTTCTTT
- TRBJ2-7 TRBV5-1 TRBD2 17 CASSFGLAGDISYEQYF TGCGCCAGCAGCTTCGGACTAGCGGGAGATATCTCCTACGAGCAGTACTTC
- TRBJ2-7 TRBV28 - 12 CASNSGTYEQYF TGTGCCAGCAACTCGGGGACCTACGAGCAGTACTTC
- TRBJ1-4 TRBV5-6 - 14 CASSQESPTEKLFF TGTGCCAGCAGCCAAGAGAGCCCCACGGAAAAACTGTTTTTT
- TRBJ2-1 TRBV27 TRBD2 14 CASSFGLAVGEQFF TGTGCCAGCAGTTTCGGACTAGCGGTGGGGGAGCAGTTCTTC
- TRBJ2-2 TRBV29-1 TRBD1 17 CSVGLGQGALGTGELFF TGCAGCGTTGGACTGGGACAGGGGGCGCTCGGCACCGGGGAGCTGTTTTTT
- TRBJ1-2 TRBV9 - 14 CASSPPDTAYGYTF TGTGCCAGCAGCCCCCCGGACACGGCCTATGGCTACACCTTC
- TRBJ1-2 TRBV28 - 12 CASSPPKYGYTF TGTGCCAGCAGTCCCCCCAAATATGGCTACACCTTC
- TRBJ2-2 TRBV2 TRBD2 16 CASSTSSGRSAGELFF TGTGCCAGCAGTACTAGCAGCGGGAGGTCCGCCGGGGAGCTGTTTTTT
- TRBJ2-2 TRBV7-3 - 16 CASSLNSGPNTGELFF TGTGCCAGCAGCTTAAACTCAGGCCCGAACACCGGGGAGCTGTTTTTT
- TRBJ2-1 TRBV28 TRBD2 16 CASSLSSGRVGVEQFF TGTGCCAGCAGTTTGAGTAGCGGGAGGGTTGGGGTTGAGCAGTTCTTC
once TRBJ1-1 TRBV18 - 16 CASSPPLGGINTEAFF TGTGCCAGCTCACCACCGTTGGGGGGGATTAACACTGAAGCTTTCTTT
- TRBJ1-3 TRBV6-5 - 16 CASSYKGASSGNTIYF TGTGCCAGCAGTTACAAGGGAGCAAGCTCTGGAAACACCATATATTTT
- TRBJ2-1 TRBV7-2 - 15 CASSLAEGRLYEQFF TGTGCCAGCAGCTTAGCAGAGGGCCGCTTGTATGAGCAGTTCTTC
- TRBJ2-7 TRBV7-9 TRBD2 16 CASSAGTSGRFYEQYF TGTGCCAGCAGCGCCGGGACTAGCGGACGTTTTTACGAGCAGTACTTC
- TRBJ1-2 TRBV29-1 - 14 CSVRTGYLHYGYTF TGCAGCGTCCGAACAGGGTACCTGCACTATGGCTACACCTTC
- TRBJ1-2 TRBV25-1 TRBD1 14 CASSRGNTNYGYTF TGTGCCAGCAGCAGGGGGAACACTAACTATGGCTACACCTTC
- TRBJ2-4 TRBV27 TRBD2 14 CASSLSTSGDIQYF TGTGCCAGCAGTTTATCAACTAGCGGAGACATTCAGTACTTC
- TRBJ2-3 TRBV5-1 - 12 CASSLGLGTQYF TGCGCCAGCAGCTTGGGACTAGGTACGCAGTATTTT
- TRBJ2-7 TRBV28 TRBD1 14 CASRRTGGPTGQYF TGTGCCAGCAGGAGGACAGGGGGCCCTACTGGGCAGTACTTC
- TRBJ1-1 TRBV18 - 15 CASSPRRGLDTEAFF TGTGCCAGCTCACCAAGGAGAGGTTTAGACACTGAAGCTTTCTTT
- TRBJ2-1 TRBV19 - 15 CASSVSAAPGREQFF TGTGCCAGTAGTGTCTCAGCGGCTCCCGGACGGGAGCAGTTCTTC
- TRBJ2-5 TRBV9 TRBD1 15 CASSVKDRFQETQYF TGTGCCAGCAGCGTTAAGGACAGGTTCCAAGAGACCCAGTACTTC
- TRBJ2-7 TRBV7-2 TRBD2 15 CASSLSGGSSYEQYF TGTGCCAGCAGCTTAAGTGGCGGGAGTTCTTACGAGCAGTACTTC
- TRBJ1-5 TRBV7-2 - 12 CASSERGQPQHF TGTGCCAGCAGCGAAAGGGGTCAGCCCCAGCATTTT
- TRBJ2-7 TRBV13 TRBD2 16 CASSSLGSGDSYEQYF TGTGCCAGCAGCTCCCTGGGTAGCGGGGATTCCTACGAGCAGTACTTC
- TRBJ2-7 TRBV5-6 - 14 CASSSLGAAVEQYF TGTGCCAGCAGCTCTCTGGGGGCGGCGGTCGAGCAGTACTTC
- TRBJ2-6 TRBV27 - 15 CASSFYEPGANVLTF TGTGCCAGCAGTTTTTACGAGCCTGGGGCCAACGTCCTGACTTTC
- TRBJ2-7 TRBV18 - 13 CASSPGQTGEQYF TGTGCCAGCTCACCAGGACAGACGGGCGAGCAGTACTTC
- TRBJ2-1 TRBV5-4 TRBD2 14 CASAPTSGDNEQFF TGTGCCAGCGCCCCAACTAGCGGGGACAATGAGCAGTTCTTC
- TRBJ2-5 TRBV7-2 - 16 CASSLASRISLETQYF TGTGCCAGCAGCTTGGCTAGCCGAATTAGTTTGGAGACCCAGTACTTC
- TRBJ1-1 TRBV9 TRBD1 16 CASSGYTGTVNTEAFF TGTGCCAGCAGCGGATATACCGGGACAGTGAACACTGAAGCTTTCTTT
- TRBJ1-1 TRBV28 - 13 CASPFRLDTEAFF TGTGCCAGCCCCTTCCGGTTGGACACTGAAGCTTTCTTT
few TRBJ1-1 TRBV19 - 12 CASRWGDTEAFF TGTGCCAGTAGGTGGGGGGACACTGAAGCTTTCTTT
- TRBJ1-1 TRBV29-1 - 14 CSVRSGGSHTEAFF TGCAGCGTTCGATCGGGGGGTTCGCACACTGAAGCTTTCTTT
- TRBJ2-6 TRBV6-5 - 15 CASSYTVAGANVLTF TGTGCCAGCAGTTACACGGTAGCTGGGGCCAACGTCCTGACTTTC